This TCR beta chain was profiled in a study of blood T cell repertoires in COVID-19. The wider study: Acute-phase and convalescent COVID-19 samples originated in the United States, Italy and Spain.

Study processing details: Amplifying reference gene primers gave estimates of nucleated cell counts. Assay used: immunoSEQ multiplex PCR; TCRdb lists only in-frame clones, some missing. The V and J calls and the clone size are those of that table, but D and trimming were determined from the DNA. Among approximately 300,000 clones listed, around nine tenths were seen once. Trimming removed 6 bases from V and 7 bases from J; junction bases left unmatched: 12. CDR1 and CDR2 from the germline V gene are SEHNR and FQNEAQ (reference sequence). This CDR3 region has 16 residues. V gene TRBV7-9 combines with J gene TRBJ2-2; TRBD1 matches at 9 bases. The sequenced sample was peripheral blood. The clonotype originates from a woman aged 50 to 60 with active or convalescent COVID-19. CDR3 sequence reads: CASRAGQGKSSGELFF. CDR3 DNA sequence: TGTGCCAGCAGAGCTGGACAGGGGAAGAGTAGCGGGGAGCTGTTTTTT.